This TCR beta chain was obtained from a study of identical twins. This clonotype was detected ten times or more. As yet, its antigen is unknown. With no exceptions, donors were healthy Caucasians. There are 13 residues in the CDR3. The V gene end was trimmed by 9 bases and the J gene end by 6 bases; junction bases not matched to a gene: 8. Germline-derived CDR1 and CDR2 are MNHNS and SASEGT. Template switching, a step in the protocol, added a universal primer site, and cDNA carried unique molecular identifiers. TCRdb itself ran the 5' RACE reads through MiXCR, one entry per CDR3 protein. The table records about 240,000 distinct CDR3 sequences, approximately 8% of them present only once. Study conclusions and caveats: Sequences that were beta out-of-frame showed weaker excess twin sharing.

These same data were also listed under a study on yellow fever vaccine responses in identical twins.

This chain joins TRBV6-1 and TRBJ2-1; 7 nucleotides agree with TRBD1. Sequencing was done on a sample of CD8+ T cells sorted from blood. The sequence derives from a woman aged 18-35 years in good health. The CDR3 loop is CASTGTETNEQFF. CDR3 in DNA: TGTGCCAGTACAGGGACAGAAACCAATGAGCAGTTCTTC.